Below, one TCR beta chain is given with its context. Antigen: not known. Trimming removed 6 bases from V and 4 bases from J, with 28 bases in between. The CDR3 has 18 residues. Germline CDR1 PRHDT, CDR2 FYEKMQ (reference sequence). The sample belongs to a study of OX40 agonist ivuxolimab in advanced cancers. Background on the study: Patients were dosed intravenously with ivuxolimab at 0.01 to 10 mg/kg every 2 weeks. Head and neck, renal cell, melanoma or hepatocellular carcinoma were the cancers that dose-escalation patients had.

Generated by immunoSEQ multiplex PCR, the TCRdb table keeps only in-frame clones and is missing some. The data show tens of thousands of clones, around 90% seen once. Whole-study findings and limits: Within 6 weeks, CD4+ and CD8+ blood T cells expanded clonally at 0.1 to 3.0 mg/kg.

The TCR comes from an adult with an advanced solid tumor such as melanoma, head and neck, liver or kidney cancer. The V gene is TRBV13, the J gene TRBJ2-7; D possibly corresponds to TRBD2 (6 bases). The sequences come from CD4+ or CD8+ T cells sorted from blood, collected in a trial of the OX40 agonist ivuxolimab. The CDR3 DNA is TGTGCCAGCAGACTAAACGAAGGAGTGTTCGGGAGAGGGTACGAGCAGTACTTC. This gives the protein CASRLNEGVFGRGYEQYF.